This TCR beta chain derives from a study of CD8+CD57+ T cells in acquired aplastic anemia (dated by TCRdb to the late 2010s). Regarding the study in general: Extracted DNA from sorted CD4+ and CD8+ cells averaged around 3.2 ug, ranging from about 0.17 to 27.4 ug. CD8+CD57+ expansion was defined as frequency above the mean frequency observed in healthy subjects.

Profiling of TCR beta VDJ combinations and CDR3 sequences used genomic DNA as the template. TCR repertoire sequencing was run on an Illumina HiSeq 2000. Per the source publication's procedure: Repertoires were assessed using TRBV/TRBJ rearrangement plots, CDR3 size and DJ length profiles, and Simpson's diversity index. Whichever DNA sequence was most abundant in the deep sequencing data was defined as the immunodominant clone. CDR3 amino acid sequences were checked for sharing between subjects and were compared against published repertoires and the VDJdb database. TCRdb handled the public reads itself, with Q25 trimming in fastp and clone calling in MiXCR, and kept productive beta chains. Identical CDR3 protein sequences are pooled into one entry, listed with their most common genes and DNA. The V and J calls come from TCRdb's annotation, not from the publication. This sample comprises some 92,000 distinct CDR3 sequences, approximately 73% of them detected only once. The biggest ten clones account for about 60% of the sample.

There are a few counts of this clonotype. Its binding antigen is unknown. Base qualities are not provided; no much larger clone lies one nucleotide away. Study-level results and caveats: Between patients and healthy controls, no significant difference in CD8+ Simpson's diversity was found (P=0.060). About 28 CD8+ CDR3 sequences were found in both patients and controls but appeared to be highly expressed in patients and within the immunodominant clones of the patients.

From its cysteine to its phenylalanine, the CDR3 spans 12 amino acids. The DNA shown is the 36-base CDR3, in frame from base 1. Trimming costs V 7 bases and J 6 bases, and their ends lie 12 bases apart. Sequences ENHRY (CDR1) and SYGVKD (CDR2) are obtained from the germline V gene. Expansion of CD8+CD57+ cells had been shown by flow cytometry in the patients chosen for sequencing. Severe acquired aplastic anemia was diagnosed in all patients according to International Study of Aplastic Anemia and Agranulocytosis and Camitta criteria. No patient had received any therapy when blood was sampled. TCR repertoires of sorted CD4+ and CD8+ blood T cells from severe aplastic anemia patients and healthy subjects were deep-sequenced in the study. In the USA, patient enrollment took place under clinicaltrials.gov protocols 00001620, 01623167, 00001397, 00071045, 00081523 and 00961064. Ficoll-Paque density gradient centrifugation was used to isolate peripheral blood mononuclear cells. CD4+ and CD8+ T cells were sorted by FACS or magnetic beads before DNA extraction.

The specimen was sorted CD4+, CD8+, or CD8+CD57+ T cells (not recorded which) from PBMCs. This receptor was taken from a human donor with aplastic anemia. This chain is built from TRBV10-3 and TRBJ1-2, and possibly TRBD1, on 5 matching bases. The DNA sequence is as follows: TGTGCCATCACAAAGGAGGGGAATGGCTACACCTTC. It encodes CAITKEGNGYTF.